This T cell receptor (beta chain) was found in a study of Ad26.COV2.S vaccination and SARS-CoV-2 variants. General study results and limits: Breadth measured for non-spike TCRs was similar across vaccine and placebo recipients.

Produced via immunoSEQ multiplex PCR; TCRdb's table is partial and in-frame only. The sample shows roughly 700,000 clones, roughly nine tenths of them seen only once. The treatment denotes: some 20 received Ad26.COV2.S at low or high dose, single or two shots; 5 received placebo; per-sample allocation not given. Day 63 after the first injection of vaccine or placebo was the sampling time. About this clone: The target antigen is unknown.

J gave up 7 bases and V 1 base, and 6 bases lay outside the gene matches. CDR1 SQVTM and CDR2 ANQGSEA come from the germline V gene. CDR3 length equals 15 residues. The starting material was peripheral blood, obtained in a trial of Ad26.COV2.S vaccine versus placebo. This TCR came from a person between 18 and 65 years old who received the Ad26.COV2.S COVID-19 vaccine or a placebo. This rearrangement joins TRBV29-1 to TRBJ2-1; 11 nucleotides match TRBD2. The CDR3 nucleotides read TGCAGCGTTGAAGGGCTAGCGGGAGGCAGAAATGAGCAGTTCTTC. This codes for CSVEGLAGGRNEQFF.